This record looks at one T cell receptor (beta chain) sequence and its context. What it binds is unknown. These data originate in a study of T cell clonotyping in hematopoietic cell transplantation. The CDR3 length is 16 residues. The J segment lost 6 bases and the V segment lost 5 bases, leaving 12 bases of the junction unmatched. Germline-derived CDR1 and CDR2 are SGHRS and YFSETQ. The study, taken as a whole, reports: No sorting was done, leaving CD4 and CD8 contributions mixed. Pathologically expanded recipient clonotypes increased progressively from day 30 to day 180 as diversity fell.

TCRdb's copy holds only in-frame clones and misses some; the assay was immunoSEQ multiplex PCR. The top ten clones hold about 0.79% of a sample with more than 9,000 clones, approximately 90% of them seen once. The receptor was derived from a woman between 45 and 60 years old in good health. Some clones in this sample may be carry-over from other donors' samples. This chain uses TRBV5-1 with TRBJ2-3; 10 bases line up with TRBD2. Sequenced: peripheral blood mononuclear cells. The CDR3 nucleotides are TGCGCCAGCAGTCGCCACGCCGGGACTAGCGCGGATACGCAGTATTTT. Its translation: CASSRHAGTSADTQYF.